This T cell receptor (beta chain) appears in the sequencing data of a study of blood T cell repertoires in COVID-19. Background on the study: Sources were T cells, B-cell-depleted T cells, or PBMCs; the material itself was cDNA or gDNA.

This CDR3 has 13 amino acids. The junction had 1 base not matched to a gene; V was cut back by 6 bases and J by 4 bases. CDR1 MNHEY and CDR2 SMNVEV come from the germline V gene (reference sequence). Original analysis: Amplification of reference gene primers was used by the study to estimate nucleated cell counts. Repertoires were generated with immunoSEQ multiplex PCR, while TCRdb's copy carries only in-frame clones and drops some. V and J calls and clone size are as listed in that table; D and trimming were resolved from the DNA. The profile shows 70,000 to 75,000 clones, approximately 83% of them singletons.

The chain is built from TRBV27 and TRBJ2-1, with TRBD2 matching over 9 bases. Input material: peripheral blood. The receptor was isolated from a man between 65 and 85 years old with acute or convalescent COVID-19. The CDR3 nucleotides read TGTGCCAGCAGGCTAGCGGGATACAATGAGCAGTTCTTC. It specifies CASRLAGYNEQFF.